This T cell receptor beta chain was sequenced during a study of T cells in Graves' hyperthyroidism and ophthalmopathy (dated by TCRdb to between 2017 and 2020). General notes on the study: Peripheral blood samples were taken at the time of initial diagnosis, prior to any treatment. TCR V-J signatures able to tell the groups apart were searched for in a discovery cohort of 95 or so patients, of whom 43 had Graves' ophthalmopathy and roughly 57 had stable Graves' hyperthyroidism. An independent validation cohort of about 19 hyperthyroidism patients and approximately 17 patients who later progressed to ophthalmopathy tested prospective prediction of ophthalmopathy. For training and testing, the roughly 100 patients in the discovery cohort were randomly divided in a 7:3 ratio. In addition, the study compared T-cell repertoires in thyroid tissue and in blood from roughly 6 Graves' hyperthyroidism patients. After blood sampling, hyperthyroidism patients were treated with methimazole at a starting dose of 30 mg daily, and ophthalmopathy patients were treated with high-dose intravenous methylprednisolone. According to the paper, TCR Vbeta CDR3 sequencing was carried out on approximately 140 peripheral blood samples, which came from 40 to 45 ophthalmopathy, fewer than 80 hyperthyroidism and about 17 progressor patients.

This clonotype was seen ten or more times. No antigen is known for it. No much larger clonotype is one base removed from it; base qualities were not supplied. The junction shows trimming of 2 bases on V and 2 bases on J, and the gene matches do not reach 4 bases of it. The cysteine opens and the phenylalanine closes a CDR3 of 15 amino acids. The entry retains the CDR3 DNA only, 45 bases that are in frame from base 1. Amplification of TCR beta CDR3 regions was carried out from RNA transcripts. The TCR CDR3 was subjected to a first round of RT-PCR using the HTBI primer set and the Qiagen OneStep RT-PCR kit. Libraries were constructed in a second round of multiplex PCR, after which size selection and purification were carried out. Paired-end sequencing of the libraries was performed with 100 bp reads on an Illumina HiSeq2000. The published analysis was carried out like this. SOAPnuke was used to process the raw data, removing reads that contained adapters or uncalled bases, had a mean Phred below 15, or lacked an exact match to the constant primer or identifier. COPE v1.2.5 was used to merge high-quality paired reads, and clonotypes were defined as unique nucleotide sequences. Clonotypes were aligned to IMGT TRBV, TRBD and TRBJ reference segments using MiTCR v1.1. Analysis was restricted to V-J combinations with a frequency above 0.0001, which covered roughly 99% of repertoires. A TCS score was defined as the ratio between F50 (clonal expansion) and ExV (chaos), using BLOSUM62-based TCRdist between CDR3 peptides within each V-J. Welch's t-statistics and random forest reduced roughly 500 V-J features to 13, which were used in a naive Bayes classifier (R e1071). The public reads were run again by TCRdb, first through fastp at Q25 and then through MiXCR, and only productive beta chains were kept. Rows are unified per CDR3 protein, each entry keeping the most common DNA and genes. The V and J calls, along with clone size, are taken from TCRdb and not from the paper's own processing. The table for this sample lists more than 500,000 distinct CDR3 sequences; around 16% of them were counted only once. Around 4% of the sample belongs to the ten largest clones.

Graves' hyperthyroidism was defined as stable when no progression to ophthalmopathy occurred over 18 months of follow-up. The hyperthyroidism patients were between 18 and 65 years old and newly diagnosed, with a disease duration of less than 2 months. Exclusion was applied to patients with uncontrolled infections, other autoimmune diseases, pregnancy or lactation. Diagnoses were established on the basis of clinical symptoms, serum thyroxine and TRAb, thyroid ultrasound, and orbital computed tomography. PBMCs were isolated from approximately 10 ml of fresh peripheral blood by Ficoll-Paque density gradient centrifugation. Total RNA was extracted using Trizol reagent, and RNA quality was assessed on an Agilent 2100 Bioanalyzer. The paper as a whole reports these results and caveats: In validation, the model predicted progression to ophthalmopathy with 65% to 71% sensitivity and 72.22% specificity, a median of 6.5 months before onset. Most expanded thyroid clonotypes (frequency above 0.001) were also found in blood, which suggests that blood repertoires may mirror thyroid immune responses. Sample size was not statistically predetermined, and blinding of investigators to group allocation was not performed. A 13 V-J signature model separated ophthalmopathy from stable hyperthyroidism, with 87.88% sensitivity and 81% to 82% specificity in cross-validation and 80%/75% in testing.

The clonotype was recovered from a woman aged 30 to 39 with Graves' hyperthyroidism. The chain employs TRBV12-3 or TRBV12-4 and TRBJ2-3; 7 bases in the middle match TRBD1. The source material was blood. The encoded CDR3 is CASSLWTGLTDTQYF. The DNA is TGTGCCAGCAGTTTATGGACAGGCCTCACAGATACGCAGTATTTT.